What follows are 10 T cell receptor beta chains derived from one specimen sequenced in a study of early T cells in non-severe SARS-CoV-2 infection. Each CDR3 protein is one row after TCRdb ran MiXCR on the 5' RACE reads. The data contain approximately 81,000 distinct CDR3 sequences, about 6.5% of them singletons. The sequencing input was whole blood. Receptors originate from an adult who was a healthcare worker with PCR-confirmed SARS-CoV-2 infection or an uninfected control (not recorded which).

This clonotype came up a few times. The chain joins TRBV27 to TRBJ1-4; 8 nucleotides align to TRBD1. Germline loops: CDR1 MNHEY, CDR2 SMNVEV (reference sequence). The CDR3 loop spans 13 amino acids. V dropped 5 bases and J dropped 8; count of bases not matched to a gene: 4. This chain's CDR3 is CASSRTGREKLFF. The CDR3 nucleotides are TGTGCCAGCAGTCGGACAGGGAGGGAAAAACTGTTTTTT.

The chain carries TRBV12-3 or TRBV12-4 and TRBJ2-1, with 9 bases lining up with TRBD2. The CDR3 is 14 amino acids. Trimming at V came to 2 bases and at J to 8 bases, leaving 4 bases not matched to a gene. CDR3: CASSLLAGSDEQFF. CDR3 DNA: TGTGCCAGCAGTTTACTAGCGGGGTCGGATGAGCAGTTCTTC.

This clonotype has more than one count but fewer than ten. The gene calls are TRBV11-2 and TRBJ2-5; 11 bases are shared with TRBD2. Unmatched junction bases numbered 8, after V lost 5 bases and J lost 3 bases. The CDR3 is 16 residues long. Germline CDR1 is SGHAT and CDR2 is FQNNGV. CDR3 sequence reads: CASSGRLSGGEETQYF. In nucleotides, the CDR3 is TGTGCCAGCAGCGGTAGACTTAGCGGGGGGGAAGAGACCCAGTACTTC.

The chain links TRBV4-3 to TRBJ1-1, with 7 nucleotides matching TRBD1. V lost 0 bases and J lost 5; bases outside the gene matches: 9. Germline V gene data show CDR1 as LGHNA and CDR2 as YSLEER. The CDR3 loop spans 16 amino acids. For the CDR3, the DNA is TGCGCCAGCAGCCAAGATGCGGGGCAGGGGGGGACTGAAGCTTTCTTT. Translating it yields CASSQDAGQGGTEAFF.

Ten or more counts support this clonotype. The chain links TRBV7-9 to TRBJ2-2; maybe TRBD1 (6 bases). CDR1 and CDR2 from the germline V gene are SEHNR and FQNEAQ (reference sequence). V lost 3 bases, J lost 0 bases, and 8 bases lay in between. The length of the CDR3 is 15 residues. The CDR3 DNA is TGTGCCAGCAGCTTGGGGGACACGAACACCGGGGAGCTGTTTTTT. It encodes CASSLGDTNTGELFF.

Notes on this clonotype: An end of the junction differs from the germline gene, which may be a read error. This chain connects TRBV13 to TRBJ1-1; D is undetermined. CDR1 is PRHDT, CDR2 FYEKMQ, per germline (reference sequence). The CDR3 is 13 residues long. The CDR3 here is CVSSPDTYTEAFF. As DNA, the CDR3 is TGTGTCAGCAGCCCAGACACGTACACTGAAGCTTTCTTT.

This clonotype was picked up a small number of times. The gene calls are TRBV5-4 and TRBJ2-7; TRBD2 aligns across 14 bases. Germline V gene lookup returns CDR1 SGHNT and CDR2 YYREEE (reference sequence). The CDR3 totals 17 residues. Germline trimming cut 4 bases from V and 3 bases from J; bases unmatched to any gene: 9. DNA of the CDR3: TGTGCCAGCAGCCCAGGGACTAGCGGGAGAGGGGTCTACGAGCAGTACTTC. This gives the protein CASSPGTSGRGVYEQYF.

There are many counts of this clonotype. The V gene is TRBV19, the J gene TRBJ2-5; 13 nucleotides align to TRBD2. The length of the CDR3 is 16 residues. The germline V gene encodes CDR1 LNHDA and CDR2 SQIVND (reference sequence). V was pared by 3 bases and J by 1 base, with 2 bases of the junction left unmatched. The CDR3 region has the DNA TGTGCCAGTAGTATGGGACTAGCGGGAATCCAAGAGACCCAGTACTTC. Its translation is CASSMGLAGIQETQYF.

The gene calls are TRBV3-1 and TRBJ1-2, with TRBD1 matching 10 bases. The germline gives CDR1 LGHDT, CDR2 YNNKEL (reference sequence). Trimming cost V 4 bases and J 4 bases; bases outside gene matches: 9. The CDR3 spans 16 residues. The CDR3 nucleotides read TGTGCCAGCAGCCTCGACCGACAGGGGGCTGCCTATGGCTACACCTTC. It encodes CASSLDRQGAAYGYTF.

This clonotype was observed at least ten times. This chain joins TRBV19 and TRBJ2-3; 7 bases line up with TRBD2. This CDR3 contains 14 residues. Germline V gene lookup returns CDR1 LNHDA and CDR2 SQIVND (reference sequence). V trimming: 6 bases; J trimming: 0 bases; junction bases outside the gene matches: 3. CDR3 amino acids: CASSGGGSTDTQYF. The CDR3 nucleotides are TGTGCCAGTAGCGGCGGGGGTAGCACAGATACGCAGTATTTT.